Included here is one TCR beta chain sequence, with context. Its antigen has not been determined. No base qualities exist here, and no much larger clone lies one base off it. The data derive from a study of cytomegalovirus exposure and HLA in healthy donors (dated by TCRdb to 2016 to 2017). For the wider study: According to a later analysis, the 120 or so validation repertoires were produced on the same platform as the roughly 600 repertoires of the first cohort. The study aimed to test whether cataloging public T cell receptors could reveal signatures of past pathogen exposure. Along with the approximately 700-subject first cohort, a separate validation cohort of over a hundred different subjects was used. To predict cytomegalovirus infection status, the study combined high-throughput TCR immunosequencing, statistical association of individual TCRs with disease status, and machine learning. What the authors observed across the whole study: Most TCR sequences were seen in very few donors, while some public TCRs were found in many individuals. The study listed 150 to 200 TCR beta chains as associated with cytomegalovirus. The authors suggested that the approach could potentially be extended to other disease states and immunological phenotypes. A few of the identified cytomegalovirus-associated TCR beta chains were confirmed in vitro to be specific for cytomegalovirus antigens. Of the cluster scores, 90% to 95% were above 0 in a later analysis, which found that TCRs clustered in the first cohort also tended to co-occur in the 130 or so validation repertoires. A later analysis lacked HLA typing for the validation cohort, so it scored co-occurrence in that cohort across all 120 or so repertoires. The classifier was reported to diagnose cytomegalovirus status with high specificity and sensitivity in both the original and validation cohorts.

From a lookup of the germline V gene (reference sequence), CDR1 and CDR2 are LNHDA and SQIVND. Deletion took 3 bases off V and 2 bases off J, with a span of 14 bases between the germline ends. The CDR3 covers 15 residues, taking in both the cysteine and the phenylalanine. The retained sequence is limited to the CDR3, 45 bases, with the frame set at the first base. Donors formed part of the validation cohort, which comprised 120 subjects and was distinct from the first cohort of some 700 subjects. The library was built by means of the immunoSEQ multiplex PCR assay. The source study handled its data this way. To diagnose cytomegalovirus status from the catalog of TCR beta chain sequences, a statistical classification framework was built. TCRdb took over this immuneACCESS table, retaining in-frame rearrangements with V and J assigned. Such tables are incomplete; in checked studies, under half of the missing clones stem from an unresolved V gene, and the remainder is unexplained. The V and J calls and clone size were taken over from that table, and D and trimming were inferred from the DNA. The sample contains roughly 300,000 clones, roughly 87% of them found a single time. The top ten constitute roughly 1.1% of the sample.

The receptor comes from a woman younger than 45 in good health and CMV-seropositive. The chain is assembled from TRBV19 and TRBJ2-7; the D element could tentatively be TRBD1 or TRBD2, as 5 bases agree for each. Material for sequencing was PBMCs. DNA sequence: TGTGCCAGTAGTATGGCTGGGGACGGAGCCTACGAGCAGTACTTC. Its translation reads: CASSMAGDGAYEQYF. Where the CDR3 stops, the reference TRBV19 and TRBJ2-7 genes take over; the full variable domain is DGGITQSPKYLFRKEGQNVTLSCEQNLNHDAMYWYRQDPGQGLRLIYYSQIVNDFQKGDIAEGYSVSREKKESFPLTVTSAQKNPTAFYLCASSMAGDGAYEQYFGPGTRLTVT.